The 25 T cell receptor beta chains in this list originate from one sample, sequenced in a study of blood T cell repertoires in COVID-19. TCRdb's table, derived via immunoSEQ multiplex PCR, lists solely in-frame clones and lacks some. The sample gives about 290,000 clones, roughly 90% of which show up once; about 0.94% is in the top ten. Sequencing was done on a sample of peripheral blood. All receptors come from a woman aged 40 to 50 who had recovered from COVID-19.

J is TRBJ2-1 and V is TRBV24-1, with D possibly matching TRBD1 (5 bases). CDR1 is KGHDR and CDR2 is SFDVKD in the germline V gene. This CDR3 is built from 15 residues. Trimming removed 2 bases from V and 1 base from J, with 8 bases in between. Here the CDR3 reads CATSDSQGSYNEQFF. The CDR3 DNA sequence: TGTGCCACCAGTGATTCGCAGGGTTCCTACAATGAGCAGTTCTTC.

In its sample, this clone was seen once. The chain combines TRBV1 with TRBJ2-1; the D call TRBD2 from the table was never checked on the DNA. TRBV1 is designated a pseudogene. This CDR3 region has 14 residues. The CDR3 DNA sequence: TGCACCAGCAGCCGAGAAGGAGGGCTCTGTGAGCAGTTCTTC. This sequence encodes CTSSREGGLCEQFF.

This sequence joins TRBV11-2 and TRBJ2-7; 10 bases map to TRBD2. Trimming took 5 bases from V and 3 from J; bases not matched to a gene: 7. The CDR3 has 15 amino acids. Germline V gives CDR1 SGHAT, CDR2 FQNNGV. The CDR3 DNA is TGTGCCAGCAGCGATCCCGCTAGCGGGAGCTACGAGCAGTACTTC. Its protein is CASSDPASGSYEQYF.

The chain uses TRBV27 and TRBJ1-5, with 7 positions matching TRBD1. The CDR3 is made up of 17 amino acids. After removal of 0 bases from V and 0 bases from J, the junction contained 5 bases not matched to a gene. Germline V gene lookup returns CDR1 MNHEY and CDR2 SMNVEV (reference sequence). The DNA of the CDR3 is TGTGCCAGCAGTTTATCTGGGGACAGCTATAGCAATCAGCCCCAGCATTTT. Encoded protein: CASSLSGDSYSNQPQHF.

This clone has at least ten counts. This chain uses TRBV19 with TRBJ2-1; TRBD1 matches 7 bases. The CDR3 runs to 13 residues. Germline CDR1 is LNHDA and CDR2 is SQIVND (reference sequence). The CDR3 sequence: CATWDSVYNEQFF. The DNA for the CDR3 is TGTGCAACGTGGGACAGTGTTTACAATGAGCAGTTCTTC.

The chain recombines TRBV19 with TRBJ2-7; D is perhaps TRBD2 (5 bases). Trimming removed 2 bases from V and 3 bases from J, with 14 bases in between. Germline V gene sequence: CDR1 LNHDA, CDR2 SQIVND (reference sequence). The CDR3 runs 15 residues. The CDR3 coding sequence is TGTGCCAGTAGTATAAGGCTAGCAGATAACTACGAGCAGTACTTC. Residues: CASSIRLADNYEQYF.

In DNA, the CDR3 is TGTGCCAGCAGTTACTTCACTAGCGGGAGGGCCAACACCGGGGAGCTGTTTTTT. This gives the protein CASSYFTSGRANTGELFF. The chain uses TRBV6-2 or TRBV6-3 and TRBJ2-2; 13 nucleotides agree with TRBD2. Per germline, CDR1 MNHEY and CDR2 SVGEGT. The length of the CDR3 is 18 residues. V shed 1 base and J 2 bases; nucleotides not matched to a gene: 4.

This clone has only a few counts. V gene TRBV11-3 combines with J gene TRBJ2-5; 13 nucleotides match TRBD2. This CDR3 has 16 amino acids. Germline V gene data show CDR1 as SGHNT and CDR2 as YENEEA. V lost 5 bases to trimming and J lost 2 bases; unmatched junction nucleotides: 5. CDR3 loop: CASSDGTSGTQETQYF. As DNA, the CDR3 is TGTGCCAGCAGCGACGGGACTAGCGGGACGCAAGAGACCCAGTACTTC.

This sequence joins TRBV7-6 and TRBJ2-7; 7 bases map to TRBD1. The CDR3 covers 11 residues. CDR1 and CDR2 (germline): SGHVS, FNYEAQ. Germline trimming cut 5 bases from V and 12 bases from J; bases unmatched to any gene: 7. The CDR3 nucleotides read TGTGCCAGCAGCACCTCCGGGACAGCGTACTTC. Residues: CASSTSGTAYF.

This rearrangement joins TRBV20-1 to TRBJ1-1; D gene ambiguous. CDR3 length: 10 amino acids. Trimming left V 5 bases short and J 3 bases short, with 4 bases between. The germline V gene has CDR1 DFQATT and CDR2 SNEGSKA (reference sequence). CDR3 sequence reads: CSASDTEAFF. CDR3 nucleotides: TGCAGTGCTTCGGACACTGAAGCTTTCTTT.

The chain uses TRBV11-3 and TRBJ2-7, with D perhaps matching TRBD2 (5 bases). The CDR3 runs 14 residues. V shed 1 base and J shed 5 bases, with 12 bases lying between them. Germline V gene data show CDR1 as SGHNT and CDR2 as YENEEA. The CDR3 DNA reads TGTGCCAGCAGCTTAGTGGCGGGTACCCACGAGCAGTACTTC. Encoded protein: CASSLVAGTHEQYF.

This clone was observed once. The chain employs TRBV29-1 and TRBJ2-5; 10 bases are a match to TRBD2. Germline CDR1 reads SQVTM; CDR2 reads ANQGSEA. CDR3 length: 18 residues. The J segment lost 0 bases and the V segment lost 5 bases, leaving 15 bases of the junction unmatched. CDR3 region: CSVSYPSGRIADQETQYF. The CDR3 nucleotides are TGCAGCGTTTCTTACCCTAGCGGGAGAATCGCGGACCAAGAGACCCAGTACTTC.

The chain joins TRBV5-1 to TRBJ1-3; tentatively, D is TRBD1 (5 bases). Between the trimmed V and J ends, which lost 4 bases and 1 base, there was a span of 9 bases. CDR1 and CDR2 (germline): SGHRS, YFSETQ. The CDR3 is 14 amino acids. The CDR3 protein is CASSVDSSGNTIYF. Written as DNA, the CDR3 is TGCGCCAGCAGCGTCGACAGTTCTGGAAACACCATATATTTT.

The chain couples TRBV4-1 to TRBJ1-4; TRBD1 agrees at 7 bases. Per germline, CDR1 MGHRA and CDR2 YSYEKL. The CDR3 extends over 16 amino acids. J gave up 4 bases and V 0 bases, and 5 bases lay outside the gene matches. For the CDR3, the DNA is TGCGCCAGCAGCCAAGAACCGGACAGGCTTAATGAAAAACTGTTTTTT. Translation: CASSQEPDRLNEKLFF.

This sequence joins TRBV5-1 and TRBJ2-3; 9 positions match TRBD2. The CDR3 is 16 residues long. After removal of 2 bases from V and 2 bases from J, the junction contained 6 bases not matched to a gene. Germline V CDR1 and CDR2: SGHRS, YFSETQ. The CDR3 protein is CASSLGTSIDTDTQYF. The CDR3 region has the DNA TGCGCCAGCAGCTTAGGGACTAGCATAGACACAGATACGCAGTATTTT.

V gene TRBV27 combines with J gene TRBJ1-4; TRBD1 matches at 8 bases. Looked up from germline, CDR1 is MNHEY and CDR2 is SMNVEV (reference sequence). The CDR3 is 13 residues long. J was trimmed by 8 bases and V by 10 bases; bases with no gene match: 9. The CDR3 loop is CATSNRDREKLFF. The DNA for the CDR3 is TGTGCCACCTCAAACAGGGACAGGGAAAAACTGTTTTTT.

The rearrangement uses TRBV5-4 and TRBJ2-1; 8 positions agree with TRBD2. The CDR3 runs 15 residues. Germline CDR1 and CDR2: SGHNT and YYREEE (reference sequence). V was pared by 1 base and J by 8 bases, with 8 bases of the junction left unmatched. CDR3 nucleotide sequence: TGTGCCAGCAGCTTGCGGGCTAGCGGGTTTGATGAGCAGTTCTTC. Its protein is CASSLRASGFDEQFF.

This chain uses TRBV25-1 with TRBJ2-7; no firm D call. Germline CDR1 is MGHDK and CDR2 is SYGVNS. The V and J ends lost 3 bases and 6 bases respectively, with 9 bases between them. This CDR3 has 12 amino acids. CDR3 sequence: CASSDIGAEQYF. For the CDR3, the DNA is TGTGCCAGCAGTGATATAGGAGCCGAGCAGTACTTC.

The chain is built from TRBV27 and TRBJ1-1; 11 positions agree with TRBD1. The V gene's germline CDR1 is MNHEY and CDR2 SMNVEV (reference sequence). V lost 7 bases and J lost 1; bases outside the gene matches: 8. The length of the CDR3 is 16 residues. The CDR3 region has the DNA TGTGCCAGCATCCCTAGGGGGACAGGGGGGAACACTGAAGCTTTCTTT. Translating it yields CASIPRGTGGNTEAFF.

The chain has TRBV5-1 and TRBJ2-7; maybe TRBD2 (6 bases). Germline CDR1 reads SGHRS; CDR2 reads YFSETQ. V shed 4 bases and J shed 3 bases, with 11 bases lying between them. The CDR3 is 13 residues long. The CDR3 sequence is CASSLALNYEQYF. The CDR3 bases are TGCGCCAGCAGCCTAGCGCTGAACTACGAGCAGTACTTC.

The chain recombines TRBV7-2 with TRBJ2-1; tentatively, D is TRBD2 (5 bases). With 1 base removed from V and 4 bases from J, the gap between germline ends came to 11 bases. Germline CDR1 and CDR2: SGHTA and FQGNSA. The CDR3 runs to 15 residues. This chain's CDR3 is CASSLDLAGYNEQFF. The CDR3 coding sequence is TGTGCCAGCAGCTTAGACCTAGCCGGGTACAATGAGCAGTTCTTC.

This clone was detected a few times. The sample has other DNA sequences that encode this CDR3 too. The rearrangement joins TRBV6-2 or TRBV6-3 to TRBJ1-2, with 10 positions matching TRBD1. J gave up 5 bases and V 2 bases, and 2 bases lay outside the gene matches. Germline assignment: CDR1 MNHEY and CDR2 SVGEGT. The CDR3 is 14 amino acids. CDR3 sequence reads: CASSYPDRGYGYTF. In DNA, the CDR3 is TGTGCCAGCAGTTACCCGGACAGGGGGTATGGCTACACCTTC.

The V gene is TRBV7-2, the J gene TRBJ2-7, with a weak D call TRBD2 (5 bases). CDR1 and CDR2 (germline): SGHTA, FQGNSA. The ends were cut back, 1 base at V and 4 bases at J, with 11 bases in the middle. This CDR3 has 14 amino acids. The CDR3 spells CASSLGGATYEQYF. CDR3 DNA sequence: TGTGCCAGCAGCTTAGGGGGAGCGACGTACGAGCAGTACTTC.

The chain is built from TRBV6-5 and TRBJ2-1, with D unclear. The germline gives CDR1 MNHEY, CDR2 SVGAGI. The CDR3 loop spans 15 amino acids. V lost 4 bases to trimming and J lost 1 base, with 11 bases between them. DNA for the CDR3: TGTGCCAGCAGTTCCCCGGGTAGGTCCTACAATGAGCAGTTCTTC. Protein product: CASSSPGRSYNEQFF.

The chain couples TRBV11-1 to TRBJ2-7; 12 bases match TRBD1. Trimming at V came to 5 bases and at J to 3 bases, leaving 5 bases not matched to a gene. The V gene's germline CDR1 is SGHAT and CDR2 FQDESV (reference sequence). The CDR3 covers 15 residues. The CDR3 is CASSIGTGGYYEQYF. As DNA, the CDR3 is TGTGCCAGCAGCATCGGGACAGGGGGCTACTACGAGCAGTACTTC.